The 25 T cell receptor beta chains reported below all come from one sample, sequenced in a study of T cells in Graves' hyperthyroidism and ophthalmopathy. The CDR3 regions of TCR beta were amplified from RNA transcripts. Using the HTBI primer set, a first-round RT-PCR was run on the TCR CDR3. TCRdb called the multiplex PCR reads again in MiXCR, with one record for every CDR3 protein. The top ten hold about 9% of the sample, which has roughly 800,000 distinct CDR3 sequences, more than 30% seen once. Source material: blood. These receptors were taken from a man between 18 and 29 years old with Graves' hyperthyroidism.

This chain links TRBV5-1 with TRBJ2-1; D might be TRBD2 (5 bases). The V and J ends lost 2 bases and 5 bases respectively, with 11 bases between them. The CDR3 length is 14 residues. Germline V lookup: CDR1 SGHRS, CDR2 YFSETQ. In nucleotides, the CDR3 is TGCGCCAGCAGCTTAAGAGGGTCCCACAATGAGCAGTTCTTC. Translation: CASSLRGSHNEQFF.

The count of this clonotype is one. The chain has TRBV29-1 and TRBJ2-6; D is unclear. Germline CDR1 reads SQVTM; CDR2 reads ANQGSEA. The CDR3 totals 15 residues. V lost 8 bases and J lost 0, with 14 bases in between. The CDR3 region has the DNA TGCAGCAGCCAAGATGCGGTCTCTGGGGCCAACGTCCTGACTTTC. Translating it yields CSSQDAVSGANVLTF.

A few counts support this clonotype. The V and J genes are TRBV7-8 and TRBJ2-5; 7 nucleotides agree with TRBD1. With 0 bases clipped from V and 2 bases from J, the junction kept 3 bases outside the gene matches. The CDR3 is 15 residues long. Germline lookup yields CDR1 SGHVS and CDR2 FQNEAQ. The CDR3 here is CASSLAGQRQETQYF. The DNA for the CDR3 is TGTGCCAGCAGCTTAGCGGGACAGAGGCAAGAGACCCAGTACTTC. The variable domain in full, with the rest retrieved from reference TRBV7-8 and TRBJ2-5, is GAGVSQSPRYKVAKRGQDVALRCDPISGHVSLFWYQQALGQGPEFLTYFQNEAQLDKSGLPSDRFFAERPEGSVSTLKIQRTQQEDSAVYLCASSLAGQRQETQYFGPGTRLLVL.

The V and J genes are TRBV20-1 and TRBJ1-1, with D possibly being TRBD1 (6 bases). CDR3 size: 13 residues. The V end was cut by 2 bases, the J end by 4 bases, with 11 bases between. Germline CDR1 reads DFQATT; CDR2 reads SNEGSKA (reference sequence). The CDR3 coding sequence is TGCAGTGCTAGACCTCAGGGGAGCACTGAAGCTTTCTTT. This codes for CSARPQGSTEAFF.

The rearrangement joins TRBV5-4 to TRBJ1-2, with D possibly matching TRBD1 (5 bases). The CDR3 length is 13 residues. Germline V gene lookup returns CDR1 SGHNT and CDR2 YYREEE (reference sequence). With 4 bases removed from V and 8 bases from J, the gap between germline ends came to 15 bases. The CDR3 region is CASSPDGDRGYTF. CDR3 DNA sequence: TGTGCCAGCAGCCCTGACGGGGACCGGGGCTACACCTTC. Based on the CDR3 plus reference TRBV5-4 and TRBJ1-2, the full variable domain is ETGVTQSPTHLIKTRGQQVTLRCSSQSGHNTVSWYQQALGQGPQFIFQYYREEENGRGNFPPRFSGLQFPNYSSELNVNALELDDSALYLCASSPDGDRGYTFGSGTRLTVV.

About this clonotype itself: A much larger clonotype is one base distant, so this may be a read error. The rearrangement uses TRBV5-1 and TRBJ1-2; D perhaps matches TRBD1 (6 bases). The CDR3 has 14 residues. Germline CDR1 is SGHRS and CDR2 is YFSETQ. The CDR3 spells CASGLDGQRNGYTF. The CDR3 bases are TGCGCCAGCGGCTTGGACGGACAGAGGAATGGCTACACCTTC.

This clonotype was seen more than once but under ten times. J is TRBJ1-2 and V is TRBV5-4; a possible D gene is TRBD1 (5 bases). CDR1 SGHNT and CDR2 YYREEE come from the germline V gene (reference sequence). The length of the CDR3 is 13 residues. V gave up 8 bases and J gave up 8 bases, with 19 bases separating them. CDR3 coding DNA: TGTGCCAGTAATACCGAGGGGCTGAGCGGCTACACCTTC. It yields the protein CASNTEGLSGYTF. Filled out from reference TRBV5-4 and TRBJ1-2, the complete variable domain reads ETGVTQSPTHLIKTRGQQVTLRCSSQSGHNTVSWYQQALGQGPQFIFQYYREEENGRGNFPPRFSGLQFPNYSSELNVNALELDDSALYLCASNTEGLSGYTFGSGTRLTVV.

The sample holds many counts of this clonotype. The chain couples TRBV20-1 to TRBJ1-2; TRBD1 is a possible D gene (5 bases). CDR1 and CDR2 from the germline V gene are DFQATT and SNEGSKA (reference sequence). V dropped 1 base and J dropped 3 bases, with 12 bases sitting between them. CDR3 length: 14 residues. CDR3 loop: CSARARAGDYGYTF. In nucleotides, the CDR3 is TGCAGTGCTAGAGCCAGGGCGGGGGACTATGGCTACACCTTC.

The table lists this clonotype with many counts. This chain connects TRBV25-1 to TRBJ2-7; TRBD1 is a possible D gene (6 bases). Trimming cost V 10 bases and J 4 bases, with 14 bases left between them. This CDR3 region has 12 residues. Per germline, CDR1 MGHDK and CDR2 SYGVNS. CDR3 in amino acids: CATTGLLYEQYF. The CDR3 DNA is TGTGCCACTACAGGGCTGCTTTACGAGCAGTACTTC.

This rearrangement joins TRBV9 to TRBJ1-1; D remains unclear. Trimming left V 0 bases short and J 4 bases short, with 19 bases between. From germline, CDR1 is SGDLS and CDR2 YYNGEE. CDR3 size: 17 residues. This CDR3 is CASSVVSLFLRCTEAFF. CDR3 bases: TGTGCCAGCAGCGTAGTAAGTCTGTTTTTGCGTTGCACTGAAGCTTTCTTT.

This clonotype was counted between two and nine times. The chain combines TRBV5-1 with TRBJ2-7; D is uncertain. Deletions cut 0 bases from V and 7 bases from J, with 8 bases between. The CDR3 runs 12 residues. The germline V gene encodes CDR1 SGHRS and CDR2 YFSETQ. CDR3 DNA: TGCGCCAGCAGCTTGGTTATCGGGGAGCAGTACTTC. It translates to CASSLVIGEQYF.

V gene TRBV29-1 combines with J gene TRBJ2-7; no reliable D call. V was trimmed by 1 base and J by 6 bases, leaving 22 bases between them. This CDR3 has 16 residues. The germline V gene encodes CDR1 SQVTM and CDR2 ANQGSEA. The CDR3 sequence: CSVEAEKDNRVIEQYF. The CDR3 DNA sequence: TGCAGCGTTGAAGCTGAAAAGGATAATCGGGTAATCGAGCAGTACTTC.

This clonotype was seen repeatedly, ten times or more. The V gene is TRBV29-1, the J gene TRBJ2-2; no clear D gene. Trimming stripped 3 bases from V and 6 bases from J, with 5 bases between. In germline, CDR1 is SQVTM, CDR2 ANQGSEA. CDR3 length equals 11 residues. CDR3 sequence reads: CSVDKAGELFF. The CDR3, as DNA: TGCAGCGTTGACAAGGCCGGGGAGCTGTTTTTT.

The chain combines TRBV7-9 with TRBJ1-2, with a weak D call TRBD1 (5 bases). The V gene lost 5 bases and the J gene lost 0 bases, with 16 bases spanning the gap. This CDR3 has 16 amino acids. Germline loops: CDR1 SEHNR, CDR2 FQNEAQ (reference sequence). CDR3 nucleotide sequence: TGTGCCAGCAGCCAAGATTTGCAGGGACCTAACTATGGCTACACCTTC. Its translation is CASSQDLQGPNYGYTF.

The DNA for the CDR3 is TGTGCCAGCAGCCTACGACAGGTTCTAACTAATGAAAAACTGTTTTTT. Translated, it gives CASSLRQVLTNEKLFF. The genes are TRBV3-1 and TRBJ1-4; tentatively, D is TRBD1 (6 bases). Germline CDR1 reads LGHDT; CDR2 reads YNNKEL (reference sequence). The CDR3 covers 16 residues. Trimming removed 4 bases at V and 1 base at J, with 13 bases between.

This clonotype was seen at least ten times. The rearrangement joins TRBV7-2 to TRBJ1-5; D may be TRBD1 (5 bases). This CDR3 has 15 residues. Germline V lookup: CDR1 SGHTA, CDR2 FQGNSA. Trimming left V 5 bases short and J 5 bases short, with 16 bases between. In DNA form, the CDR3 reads TGTGCCAGCAGCCCTCGCTGGGGGTTTCATCAGCCCCAGCATTTT. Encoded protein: CASSPRWGFHQPQHF.

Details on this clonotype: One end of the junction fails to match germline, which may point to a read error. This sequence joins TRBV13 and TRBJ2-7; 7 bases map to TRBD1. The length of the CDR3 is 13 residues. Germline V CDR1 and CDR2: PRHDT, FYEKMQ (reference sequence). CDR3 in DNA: TGTGTCAGCAGCTTGGACAGGTCCTACGAGCAGTACTTC. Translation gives CVSSLDRSYEQYF.

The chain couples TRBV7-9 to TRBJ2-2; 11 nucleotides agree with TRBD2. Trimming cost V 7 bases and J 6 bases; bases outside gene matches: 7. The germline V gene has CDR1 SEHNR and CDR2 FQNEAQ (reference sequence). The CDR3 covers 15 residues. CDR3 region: CASTGGLAAAGELFF. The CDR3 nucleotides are TGTGCCAGCACAGGGGGACTAGCGGCCGCCGGGGAGCTGTTTTTT.

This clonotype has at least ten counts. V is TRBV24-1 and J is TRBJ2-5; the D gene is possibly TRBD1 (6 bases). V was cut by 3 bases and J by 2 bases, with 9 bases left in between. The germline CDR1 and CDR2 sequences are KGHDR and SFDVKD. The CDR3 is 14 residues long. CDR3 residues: CATSDPTGQETQYF. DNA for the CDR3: TGTGCCACCAGTGATCCGACAGGACAAGAGACCCAGTACTTC.

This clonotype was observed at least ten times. This CDR3 is CATGGRGNQPQHF. CDR3 nucleotide sequence: TGTGCCACCGGCGGCAGGGGGAATCAGCCCCAGCATTTT. The genes are TRBV24-1 and TRBJ1-5, with TRBD1 identical over 7 bases. Germline V CDR1 and CDR2: KGHDR, SFDVKD. The CDR3 runs 13 residues. The trim removed 9 bases at V and 4 bases at J, leaving 5 bases unmatched.

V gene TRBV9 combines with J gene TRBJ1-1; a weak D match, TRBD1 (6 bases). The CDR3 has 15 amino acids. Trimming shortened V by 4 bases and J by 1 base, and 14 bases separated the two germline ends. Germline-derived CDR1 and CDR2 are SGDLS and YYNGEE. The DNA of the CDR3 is TGTGCCAGCAGCCACCAGACAGGTGAGAACACTGAAGCTTTCTTT. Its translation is CASSHQTGENTEAFF.

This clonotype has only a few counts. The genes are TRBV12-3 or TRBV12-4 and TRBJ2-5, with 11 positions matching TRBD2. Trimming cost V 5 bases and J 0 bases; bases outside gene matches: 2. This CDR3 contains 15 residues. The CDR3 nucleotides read TGTGCCAGCAGTACGACTAGCGGGAACCAAGAGACCCAGTACTTC. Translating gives CASSTTSGNQETQYF.

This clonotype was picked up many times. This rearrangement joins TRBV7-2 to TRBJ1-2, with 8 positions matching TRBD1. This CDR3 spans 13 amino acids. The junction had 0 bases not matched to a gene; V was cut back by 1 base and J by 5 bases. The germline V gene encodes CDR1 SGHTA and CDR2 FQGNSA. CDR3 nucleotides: TGTGCCAGCAGCTTAGACAGGGGGTATGGCTACACCTTC. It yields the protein CASSLDRGYGYTF.

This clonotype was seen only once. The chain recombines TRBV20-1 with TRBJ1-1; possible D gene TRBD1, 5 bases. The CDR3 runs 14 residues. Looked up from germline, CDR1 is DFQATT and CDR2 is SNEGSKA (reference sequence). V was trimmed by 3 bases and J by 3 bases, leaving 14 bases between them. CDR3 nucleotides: TGCAGTGCTAGTCTAGCGGGGGGGGACACTGAAGCTTTCTTT. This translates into CSASLAGGDTEAFF.

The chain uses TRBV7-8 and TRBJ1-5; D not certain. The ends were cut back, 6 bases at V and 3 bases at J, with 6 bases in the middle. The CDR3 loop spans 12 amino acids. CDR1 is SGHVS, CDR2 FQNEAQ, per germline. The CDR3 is CASRGPNQPQHF. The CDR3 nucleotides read TGTGCCAGCAGGGGCCCCAATCAGCCCCAGCATTTT.